Following are 2 T cell receptor beta chains from one sample sequenced in a study of OX40 agonist ivuxolimab in advanced cancers. Method: immunoSEQ multiplex PCR; TCRdb's copy keeps in-frame clones and lacks some. There are approximately 51,000 clones in the sample; about 80% occur only once, and around 2% lies in the top ten. The input for sequencing was CD4+ or CD8+ T cells sorted from blood, taken in a trial of the OX40 agonist ivuxolimab. The receptors originated from an adult with an advanced solid tumor such as melanoma, head and neck, liver or kidney cancer.

This clone appeared once. V is TRBV30 and J is TRBJ1-3, with D unresolved. The CDR3 consists of 13 residues. CDR1 and CDR2 from the germline V gene are GTSNPN and SVGIG (reference sequence). V was trimmed by 0 bases and J by 0 bases, leaving 3 bases between them. The CDR3 spells CAWSVPSGNTIYF. CDR3 bases: TGTGCCTGGAGTGTACCCTCTGGAAACACCATATATTTT.

The J gene is TRBJ1-5, the V gene TRBV6-5; D is unclear. The CDR3 contains 13 residues. V lost 0 bases, J lost 15 bases, and 15 bases lay in between. Germline values: CDR1 MNHEY, CDR2 SVGAGI. The CDR3 loop reads CASSYSDESPRHF. The DNA of the CDR3 is TGTGCCAGCAGTTACTCGGACGAGAGCCCAAGGCATTTT.